Below, 2 T cell receptor beta chains from the same sample are listed, as sequenced in a study of identical twins. TCRdb fed the 5' RACE reads into MiXCR, producing one record per CDR3 protein. The data contain 1.5 million or so distinct CDR3 sequences, roughly 35% of them singletons. Sequencing was done on a sample of cord blood. These receptors all come from a newborn girl in good health.

V usage is TRBV7-2 and J usage is TRBJ2-1; a weak D match, TRBD2 (5 bases). V lost 3 bases and J lost 7, with 10 bases in between. The CDR3 has 13 residues. Germline CDR1 SGHTA, CDR2 FQGNSA. The chain's CDR3 is CASSLRRENEQFF. CDR3 nucleotide sequence: TGTGCCAGCAGCTTGAGAAGGGAGAATGAGCAGTTCTTC.

The V and J genes are TRBV7-6 and TRBJ1-5, with TRBD1 matching over 8 bases. The CDR3 loop spans 16 amino acids. Germline V gene sequence: CDR1 SGHVS, CDR2 FNYEAQ. With 5 bases clipped from V and 3 bases from J, the junction kept 9 bases outside the gene matches. CDR3 sequence reads: CASSQYRQGNNQPQHF. The CDR3 nucleotides read TGTGCCAGCAGCCAATATCGACAGGGGAACAATCAGCCCCAGCATTTT.